This note documents a single TCR beta chain sequence. V dropped 6 bases and J dropped 6 bases, with 17 bases sitting between them. Germline values: CDR1 SNHLY, CDR2 FYNNEI. The CDR3 runs 14 residues. This entry is derived from a study of blood T cell repertoires in COVID-19. Across the study: Sources were T cells, B-cell-depleted T cells, or PBMCs; the material itself was cDNA or gDNA.

Sequenced by immunoSEQ multiplex PCR; TCRdb stores in-frame clones only, minus some. The sample has 250,000 to 300,000 clones; over 75% are singletons. The TCR comes from a woman in her seventies with acute or convalescent COVID-19. The V call is TRBV2, the J call TRBJ1-2, with D maybe TRBD1 (5 bases). Material for sequencing was peripheral blood. The CDR3 spells CASSRTGGMDGYTF. Written as DNA, the CDR3 is TGTGCCAGCAGCCGAACCGGGGGTATGGATGGCTACACCTTC.